These 3 T cell receptor beta chains originate from one sample sequenced in a study of T cells in Graves' hyperthyroidism and ophthalmopathy. Using RNA transcripts as the source, TCR beta CDR3 regions were amplified. Primed by the HTBI set, a first-round RT-PCR was run on the TCR CDR3. TCRdb re-derived calls from the multiplex PCR reads in MiXCR, one entry per CDR3 protein. The sample has roughly 740,000 distinct CDR3 sequences, 16% seen once. Sequencing used blood. These receptors all come from a man aged 18 to 29 with Graves' hyperthyroidism.

The chain is built from TRBV6-1 and TRBJ1-2; weak D call: TRBD1 (5 bases). There are 13 residues in the CDR3. Germline V gives CDR1 MNHNS, CDR2 SASEGT. Trimming removed 8 bases at V and 0 bases at J, with 10 bases between. The CDR3 coding sequence is TGTGCCAGCGTTCCGGGACCTAACTATGGCTACACCTTC. Residues: CASVPGPNYGYTF.

There are many counts of this clonotype. The chain has TRBV28 and TRBJ2-3, with 8 bases that match TRBD1. The CDR3 loop spans 17 amino acids. The V gene end was trimmed by 5 bases and the J gene end by 2 bases; junction bases not matched to a gene: 12. Germline values: CDR1 MDHEN, CDR2 SYDVKM. CDR3 amino acids: CASSGSVDRADTDTQYF. The CDR3 DNA reads as TGTGCCAGCAGTGGCTCTGTGGACAGGGCGGACACAGATACGCAGTATTTT.

As to this clonotype: This may be a read error, as it is one base from a much larger clone. The chain has TRBV3-2 and TRBJ2-5; the DNA was not compared with TRBD1, the D call given in the table. TRBV3-2 is reported as a pseudogene. This CDR3 is built from 12 residues. CDR3 nucleotides: TGTGTCAGGGCGGGACGCCAAGAGACCCAGTACTTC. The encoded protein is CVRAGRQETQYF.